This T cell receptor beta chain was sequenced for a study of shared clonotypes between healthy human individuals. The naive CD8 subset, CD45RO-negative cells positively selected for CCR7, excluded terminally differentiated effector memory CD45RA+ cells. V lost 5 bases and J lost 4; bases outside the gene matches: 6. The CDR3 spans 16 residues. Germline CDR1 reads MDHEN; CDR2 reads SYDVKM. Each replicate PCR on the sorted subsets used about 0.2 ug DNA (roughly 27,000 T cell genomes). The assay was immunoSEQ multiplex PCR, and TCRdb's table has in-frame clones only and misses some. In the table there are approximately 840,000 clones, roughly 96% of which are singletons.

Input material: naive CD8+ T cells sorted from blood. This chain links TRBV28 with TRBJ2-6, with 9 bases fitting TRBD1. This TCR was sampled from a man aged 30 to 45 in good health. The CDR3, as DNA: TGTGCCAGCAGTGCCCGGACAGGGGTCGGGGCCAACGTCCTGACTTTC. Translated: CASSARTGVGANVLTF.